This is a list of T cell receptor beta chains from one sample in a study of T cells expressing NK-cell markers. TCRdb reanalyzed the 5' RACE reads and collapses them to one entry per CDR3 protein, without DNA. This repertoire includes about 260,000 distinct CDR3 sequences. The sample was blood T cells: a sorted CD56 or NKG2C T cell subset, CD4+ or CD8+ T cells, or bulk PBMC T cells (not recorded which). Receptors originate from a woman aged 18-70 years in good health. Both conserved end residues are part of each CDR3.

J gene	V gene	CDR3 protein
TRBJ2-1	TRBV2	CASSRDRDHNEQFF
TRBJ2-7	TRBV6-1	CASSPGLYYEQYF
TRBJ2-3	TRBV29-1	CSVAGLVPTDTQYF
TRBJ2-7	TRBV20-1	CSASHPRGETYEQYF
TRBJ2-1	TRBV5-1	CASSWVASVGGEQFF
TRBJ2-1	TRBV7-3	CASSPTSADYNEQFF
TRBJ2-4	TRBV5-1	CASSLVAAGKNIQYF
TRBJ2-3	TRBV7-2	CASSLRWREGSTDTQYF
TRBJ2-7	TRBV5-6	CASSTDPTPSYEQYF
TRBJ1-4	TRBV6-1	CASRGRWATDEKLFF